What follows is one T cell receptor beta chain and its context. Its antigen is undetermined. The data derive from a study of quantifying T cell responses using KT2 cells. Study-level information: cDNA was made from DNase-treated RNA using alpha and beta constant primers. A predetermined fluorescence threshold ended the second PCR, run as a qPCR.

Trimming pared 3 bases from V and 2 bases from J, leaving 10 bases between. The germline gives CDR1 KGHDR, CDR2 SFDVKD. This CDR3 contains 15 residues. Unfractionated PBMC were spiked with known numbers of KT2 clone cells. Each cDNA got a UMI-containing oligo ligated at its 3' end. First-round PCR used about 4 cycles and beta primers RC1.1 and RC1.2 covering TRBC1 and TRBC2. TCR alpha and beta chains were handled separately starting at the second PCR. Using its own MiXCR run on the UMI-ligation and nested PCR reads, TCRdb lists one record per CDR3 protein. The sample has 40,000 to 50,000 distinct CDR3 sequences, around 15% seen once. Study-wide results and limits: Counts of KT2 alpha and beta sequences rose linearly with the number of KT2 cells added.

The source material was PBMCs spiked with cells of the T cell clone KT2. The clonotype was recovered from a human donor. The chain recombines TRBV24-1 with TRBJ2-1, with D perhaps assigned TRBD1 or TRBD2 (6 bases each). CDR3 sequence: CATSDAGHPYNEQFF. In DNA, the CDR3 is TGTGCCACCAGTGATGCGGGACACCCCTACAATGAGCAGTTCTTC.